Sequencing of this T cell receptor (beta chain) was carried out in a study of control samples from healthy donors and cancer patients (dated by TCRdb to the early 2020s). Libraries were prepared through the immunoSEQ multiplex PCR assay. This is the immuneACCESS table as TCRdb keeps it, with only in-frame sequences that have V and J called. A part of the clones is gone; compared with another copy, unresolved V genes explain less than half, and the rest is unexplained. The sample profile shows some 130,000 clones; roughly 90% of them were found once. In total, the top ten clones hold about 2.5% of the sample. Trimming removed 6 bases from V and 5 bases from J, leaving 9 bases between the germline ends. Inclusive of the bounding cysteine and phenylalanine, the CDR3 is 12 residues long. Left in the record is the CDR3 DNA by itself, 36 bases read in frame from the first base. The germline V gene (reference sequence) gives CDR1 as MNHEY and CDR2 as SMNVEV.

For this clone: Its binding antigen is unknown. No base quality values were provided; no much bigger clone lies one nucleotide off.

The sample comprised blood. This chain joins TRBV27 to TRBJ2-3; the D segment could be TRBD2, given 6 matching bases. This TCR was sampled from a man between 40 and 49 years old in good health. The CDR3 in this case is CASRGGLDTQYF. DNA sequence: TGTGCCAGCAGGGGAGGACTAGATACGCAGTATTTT.